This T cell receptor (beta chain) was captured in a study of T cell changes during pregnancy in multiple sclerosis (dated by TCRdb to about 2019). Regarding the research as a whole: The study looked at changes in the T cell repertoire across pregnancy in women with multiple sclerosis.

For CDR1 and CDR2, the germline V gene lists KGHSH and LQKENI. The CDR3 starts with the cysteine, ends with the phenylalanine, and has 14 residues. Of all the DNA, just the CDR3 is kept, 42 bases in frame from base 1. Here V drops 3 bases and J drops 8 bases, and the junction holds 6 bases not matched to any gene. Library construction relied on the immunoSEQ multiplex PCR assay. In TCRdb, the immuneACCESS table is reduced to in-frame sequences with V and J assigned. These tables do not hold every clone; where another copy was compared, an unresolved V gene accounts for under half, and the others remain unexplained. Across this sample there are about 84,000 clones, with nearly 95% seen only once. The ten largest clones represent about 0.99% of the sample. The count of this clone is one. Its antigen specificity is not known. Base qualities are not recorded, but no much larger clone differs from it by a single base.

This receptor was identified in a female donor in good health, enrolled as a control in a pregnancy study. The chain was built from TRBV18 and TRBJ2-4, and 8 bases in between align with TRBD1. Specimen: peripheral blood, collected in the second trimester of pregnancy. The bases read TGTGCCAGCTCACCTTCCGGGACAGGAGACATTCAGTACTTC. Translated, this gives CASSPSGTGDIQYF.